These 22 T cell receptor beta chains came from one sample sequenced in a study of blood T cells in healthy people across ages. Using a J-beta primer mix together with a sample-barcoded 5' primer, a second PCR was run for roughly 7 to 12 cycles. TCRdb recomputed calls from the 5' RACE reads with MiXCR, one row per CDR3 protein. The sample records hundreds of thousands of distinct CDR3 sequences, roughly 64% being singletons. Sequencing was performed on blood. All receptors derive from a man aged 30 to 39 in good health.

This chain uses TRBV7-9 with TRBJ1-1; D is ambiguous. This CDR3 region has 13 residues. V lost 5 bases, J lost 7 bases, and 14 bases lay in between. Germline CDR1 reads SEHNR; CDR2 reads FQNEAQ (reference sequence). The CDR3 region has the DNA TGTGCCAGCAGCGACGTTACCGATTTTGAAGCTTTCTTT. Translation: CASSDVTDFEAFF.

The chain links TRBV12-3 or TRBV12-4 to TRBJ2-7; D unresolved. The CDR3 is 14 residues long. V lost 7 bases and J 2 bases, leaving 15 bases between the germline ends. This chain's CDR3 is CASNTGLWPYEQYF. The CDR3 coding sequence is TGTGCCAGCAATACGGGCCTGTGGCCCTACGAGCAGTACTTC.

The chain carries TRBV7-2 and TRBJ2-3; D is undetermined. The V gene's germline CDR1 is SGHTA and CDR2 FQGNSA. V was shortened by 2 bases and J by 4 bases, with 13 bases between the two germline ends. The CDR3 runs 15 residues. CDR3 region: CASSLPQTTADTQYF. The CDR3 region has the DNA TGTGCCAGCAGCTTACCGCAAACTACAGCAGATACGCAGTATTTT.

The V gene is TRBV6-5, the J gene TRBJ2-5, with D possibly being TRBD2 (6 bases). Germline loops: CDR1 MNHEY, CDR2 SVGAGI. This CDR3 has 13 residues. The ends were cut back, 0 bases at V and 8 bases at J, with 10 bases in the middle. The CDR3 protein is CASSYSNAGTQYF. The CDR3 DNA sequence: TGTGCCAGCAGTTACTCGAATGCGGGAACCCAGTACTTC.

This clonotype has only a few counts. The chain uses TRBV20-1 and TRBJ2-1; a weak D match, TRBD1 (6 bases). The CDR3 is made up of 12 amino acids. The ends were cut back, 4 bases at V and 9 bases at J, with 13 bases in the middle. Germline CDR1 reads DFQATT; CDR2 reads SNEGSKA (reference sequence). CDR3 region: CSAIQGLGEQFF. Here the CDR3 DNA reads TGCAGTGCTATCCAGGGGTTAGGTGAGCAGTTCTTC.

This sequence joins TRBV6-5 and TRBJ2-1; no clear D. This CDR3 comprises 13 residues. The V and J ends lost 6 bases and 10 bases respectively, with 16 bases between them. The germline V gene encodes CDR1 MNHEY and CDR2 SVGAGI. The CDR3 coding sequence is TGTGCCAGCAGACGACTGGGGTCTTACGAGCAGTTCTTC. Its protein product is CASRRLGSYEQFF.

The CDR3, as DNA: TGTGCCACCAGGGAGGACAACTACAATGAGCAGTTCTTC. Protein sequence: CATREDNYNEQFF. The gene calls are TRBV24-1 and TRBJ2-1; D is tentatively TRBD1 or TRBD2 (5 bases each). Germline CDR1 and CDR2: KGHDR and SFDVKD. V lost 7 bases and J 3 bases, leaving 9 bases between the germline ends. This CDR3 region has 13 residues.

The CDR3 coding sequence is TGTGCCAGCAGCTTGATAGGGAGGGAGTTCTTC. Its translation: CASSLIGREFF. The rearrangement uses TRBV11-2 and TRBJ2-1; 7 nucleotides align to TRBD2. The ends lost 3 bases at V and 14 bases at J; junction bases unmatched: 4. The CDR3 runs to 11 residues. Germline loops: CDR1 SGHAT, CDR2 FQNNGV.

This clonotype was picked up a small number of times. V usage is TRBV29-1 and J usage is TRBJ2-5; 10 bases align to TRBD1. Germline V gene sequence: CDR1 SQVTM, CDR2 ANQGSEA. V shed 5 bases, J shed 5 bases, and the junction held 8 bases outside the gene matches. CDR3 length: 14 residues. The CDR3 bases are TGCAGCGTTTGCGACAGGGGGCGAGGGGAGACCCAGTACTTC. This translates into CSVCDRGRGETQYF.

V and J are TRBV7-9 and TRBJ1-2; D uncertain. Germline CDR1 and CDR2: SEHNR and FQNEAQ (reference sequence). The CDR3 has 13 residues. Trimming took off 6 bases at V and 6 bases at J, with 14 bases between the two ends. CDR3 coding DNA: TGTGCCAGCAGTCAAACAGATATCCATGGCTACACCTTC. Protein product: CASSQTDIHGYTF.

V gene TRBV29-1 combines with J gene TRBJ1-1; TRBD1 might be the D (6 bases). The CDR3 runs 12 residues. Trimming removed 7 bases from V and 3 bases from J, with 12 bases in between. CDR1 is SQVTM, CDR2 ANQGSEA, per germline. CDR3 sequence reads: CSARGADTEAFF. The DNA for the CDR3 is TGCAGCGCGAGGGGGGCAGACACTGAAGCTTTCTTT.

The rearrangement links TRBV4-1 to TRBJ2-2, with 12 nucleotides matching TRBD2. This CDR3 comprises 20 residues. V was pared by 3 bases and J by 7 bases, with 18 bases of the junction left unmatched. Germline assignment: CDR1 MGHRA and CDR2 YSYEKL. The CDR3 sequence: CASSHPAIGASGRVNGELFF. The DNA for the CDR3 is TGCGCCAGCAGCCACCCTGCGATTGGGGCTAGCGGGAGGGTAAACGGGGAGCTGTTTTTT.

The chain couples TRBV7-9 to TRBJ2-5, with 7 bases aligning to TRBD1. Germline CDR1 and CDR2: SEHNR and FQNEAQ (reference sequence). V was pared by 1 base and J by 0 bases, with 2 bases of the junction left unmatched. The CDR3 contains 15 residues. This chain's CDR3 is CASSLGGQHQETQYF. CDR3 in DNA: TGTGCCAGCAGCTTAGGGGGACAGCACCAAGAGACCCAGTACTTC.

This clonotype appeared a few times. CDR3 sequence reads: CATLAGEADTQYF. The CDR3 DNA is TGCGCCACCTTAGCGGGAGAGGCAGATACGCAGTATTTT. V usage is TRBV10-2 and J usage is TRBJ2-3; TRBD2 aligns across 9 bases. V was clipped by 10 bases and J by 4 bases; unmatched bases: 6. The germline V gene encodes CDR1 WSHSY and CDR2 SAAADI. The CDR3 length is 13 residues.

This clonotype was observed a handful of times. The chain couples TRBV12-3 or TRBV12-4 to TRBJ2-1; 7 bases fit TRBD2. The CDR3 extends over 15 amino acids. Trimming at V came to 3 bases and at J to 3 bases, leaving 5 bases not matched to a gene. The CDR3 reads CASSLRTGGYNEQFF. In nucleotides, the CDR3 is TGTGCCAGCAGTTTGAGGACGGGGGGCTACAATGAGCAGTTCTTC.

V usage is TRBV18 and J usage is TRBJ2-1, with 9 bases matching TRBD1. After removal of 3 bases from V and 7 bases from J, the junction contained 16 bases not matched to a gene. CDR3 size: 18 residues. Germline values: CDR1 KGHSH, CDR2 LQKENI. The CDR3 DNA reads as TGTGCCAGCTCACCTCAGACCGGGACAGGGAAATTAGGGAATGAGCAGTTCTTC. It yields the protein CASSPQTGTGKLGNEQFF.

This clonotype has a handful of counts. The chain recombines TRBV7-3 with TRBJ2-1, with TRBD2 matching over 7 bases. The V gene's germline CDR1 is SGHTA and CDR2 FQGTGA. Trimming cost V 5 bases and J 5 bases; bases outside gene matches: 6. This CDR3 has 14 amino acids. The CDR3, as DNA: TGTGCCAGCAGCCGGGCGGGAGCGGACAATGAGCAGTTCTTC. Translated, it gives CASSRAGADNEQFF.

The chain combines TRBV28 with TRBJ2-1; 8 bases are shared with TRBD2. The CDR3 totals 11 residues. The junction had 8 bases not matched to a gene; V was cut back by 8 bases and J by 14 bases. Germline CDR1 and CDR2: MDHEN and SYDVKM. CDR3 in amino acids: CASWGGTREFF. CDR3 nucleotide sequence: TGTGCCAGCTGGGGGGGGACTAGAGAGTTCTTC.

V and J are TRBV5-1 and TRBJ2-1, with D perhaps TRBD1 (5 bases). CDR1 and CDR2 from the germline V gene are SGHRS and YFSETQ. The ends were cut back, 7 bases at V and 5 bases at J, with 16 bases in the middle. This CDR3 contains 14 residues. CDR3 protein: CASSKQVGHNEQFF. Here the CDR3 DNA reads TGCGCCAGCTCCAAACAGGTGGGGCACAATGAGCAGTTCTTC.

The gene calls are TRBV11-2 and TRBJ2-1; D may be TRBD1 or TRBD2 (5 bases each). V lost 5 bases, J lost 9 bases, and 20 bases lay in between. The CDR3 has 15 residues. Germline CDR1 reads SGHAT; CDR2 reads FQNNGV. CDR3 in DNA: TGTGCCAGCAGCCTCCAGATCGGTGGGACGGGTGAGCAGTTCTTC. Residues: CASSLQIGGTGEQFF.

The CDR3 reads CSARATGRELITEAFF. In DNA form, the CDR3 reads TGCAGTGCTAGGGCTACAGGGAGGGAACTTATCACTGAAGCTTTCTTT. The chain employs TRBV20-1 and TRBJ1-1, with TRBD1 as a possible D gene (6 bases). Germline V lookup: CDR1 DFQATT, CDR2 SNEGSKA (reference sequence). The CDR3 extends over 16 amino acids. V shed 3 bases and J shed 4 bases, with 21 bases lying between them.

CDR3 nucleotides: TGTGCCAGCGGTCCAGCGGGGGGATACAATGAGCAGTTCTTC. Amino acid sequence: CASGPAGGYNEQFF. The chain couples TRBV27 to TRBJ2-1; TRBD2 aligns across 9 bases. There are 14 residues in the CDR3. V shed 8 bases, J shed 4 bases, and the junction held 6 bases outside the gene matches. The germline V gene has CDR1 MNHEY and CDR2 SMNVEV (reference sequence).